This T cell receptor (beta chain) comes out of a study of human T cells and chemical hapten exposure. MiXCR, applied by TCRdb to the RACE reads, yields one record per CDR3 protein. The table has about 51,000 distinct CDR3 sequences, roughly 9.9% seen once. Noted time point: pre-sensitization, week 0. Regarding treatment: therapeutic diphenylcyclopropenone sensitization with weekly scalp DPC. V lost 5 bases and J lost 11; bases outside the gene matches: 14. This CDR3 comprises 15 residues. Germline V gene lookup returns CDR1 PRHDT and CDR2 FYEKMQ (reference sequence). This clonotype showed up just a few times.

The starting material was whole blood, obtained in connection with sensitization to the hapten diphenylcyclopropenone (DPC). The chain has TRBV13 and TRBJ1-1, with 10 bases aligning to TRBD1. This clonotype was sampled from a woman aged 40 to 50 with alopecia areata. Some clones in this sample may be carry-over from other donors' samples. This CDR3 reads CASSPGTGARNRAFF. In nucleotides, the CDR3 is TGTGCCAGCAGCCCCGGGACAGGGGCTAGAAATAGGGCTTTCTTT.